This T cell receptor beta chain is from a study of cytomegalovirus exposure and HLA in healthy donors. Germline V CDR1 and CDR2: MNHEY, SMNVEV (reference sequence). With 2 bases removed from V and 2 bases from J, the gap between germline ends came to 15 bases. This CDR3 has 17 residues. Amplification used 60 Vbeta primers and 13 Jbeta primers. Sequenced by immunoSEQ multiplex PCR; TCRdb stores in-frame clones only, minus some. Of about 67,000 clones in the sample, 85% to 90% were seen once. The source of this sequence is a woman aged 25 to 39 in good health and CMV-seropositive. This chain links TRBV27 with TRBJ2-2; D not certain. The material sequenced was PBMCs. Written as DNA, the CDR3 is TGTGCCAGCAGTTTAGTTGGGCGCTTACGAAACACCGGGGAGCTGTTTTTT. Its protein product is CASSLVGRLRNTGELFF.